This is a list of T cell receptor beta chains from one sample in a study of blood T cell repertoires in COVID-19. Profiled with immunoSEQ multiplex PCR; TCRdb holds only in-frame clones, not every one. The data contain approximately 150,000 clones, about 83% of them singletons. The sequenced sample consisted of peripheral blood. The receptors were sampled from a woman at least 80 years old with COVID-19, enrolled during active disease. Each CDR3 is given with its conserved first and last residue. The D gene is left open where the match is weak. Clone size, where shown, is once, few, many, or a class for clones that have expanded.

V,size,D,J,CDR3,DNA
TRBV5-1,.,TRBD1,TRBJ1-2,CASSLDRGSYGYTF,TGCGCCAGCAGCCTGGACAGGGGGAGCTATGGCTACACCTTC
TRBV5-6,once,.,TRBJ1-2,CASSPTVNYGYTF,TGTGCCAGCAGCCCGACAGTAAACTATGGCTACACCTTC
TRBV5-4,.,TRBD1,TRBJ2-2,CASSFVDRAETGELFF,TGTGCCAGCAGCTTCGTGGACAGGGCTGAAACCGGGGAGCTGTTTTTT
TRBV6-6,.,TRBD1,TRBJ2-7,CASGTGDSYEQYF,TGTGCCAGCGGGACAGGCGACTCCTACGAGCAGTACTTC
TRBV29-1,.,TRBD1,TRBJ2-2,CSVGQGYTGELFF,TGCAGCGTTGGACAGGGATACACCGGGGAGCTGTTTTTT
TRBV28,.,.,TRBJ2-1,CASSFGSVRAAYNEQFF,TGTGCCAGCAGTTTTGGGTCGGTCAGGGCAGCCTACAATGAGCAGTTCTTC
TRBV28,.,.,TRBJ2-5,CASTGYSWYQETQYF,TGTGCCAGCACCGGTTACAGTTGGTACCAAGAGACCCAGTACTTC
TRBV2,.,.,TRBJ2-1,CASRQTGVSNNEQFF,TGTGCCAGCAGGCAAACCGGGGTCAGCAACAATGAGCAGTTCTTC
TRBV12-3/TRBV12-4,.,TRBD2,TRBJ2-7,CASKGLAYDEQYF,TGTGCCAGCAAGGGACTAGCGTACGACGAGCAGTACTTC
TRBV5-6,.,TRBD1,TRBJ1-1,CASSLGQTEAFF,TGTGCCAGCAGCCTGGGACAGACTGAAGCTTTCTTT